Listed here are 17 T cell receptor beta chains from one sample, sequenced in a study of control samples from healthy donors and cancer patients. Sequenced by immunoSEQ multiplex PCR; TCRdb stores in-frame clones only, minus some. The data show roughly 130,000 clones, about 95% seen once. Sequences were obtained from blood. The receptor source for this set is a man aged 25-45 years in good health.

The rearrangement links TRBV30 to TRBJ1-6; D remains ambiguous. Germline assignment: CDR1 GTSNPN and CDR2 SVGIG (reference sequence). Trimming pared 2 bases from V and 7 bases from J, leaving 12 bases between. The CDR3 consists of 14 residues. The CDR3 sequence: CAWSLISGNSPLHF. CDR3 coding DNA: TGTGCCTGGAGTTTAATAAGTGGAAATTCACCCCTCCACTTT.

The chain links TRBV15 to TRBJ1-4, with TRBD1 as a possible D gene (6 bases). CDR1 and CDR2 from the germline V gene are LNHNV and YYDKDF (reference sequence). The CDR3 totals 15 residues. Trimming took off 2 bases at V and 7 bases at J, with 14 bases between the two ends. The CDR3 DNA sequence: TGTGCCACCAGCAGAACTGCGGGGGGGGCTGAAAAACTGTTTTTT. As protein: CATSRTAGGAEKLFF.

The J gene is TRBJ1-6, the V gene TRBV7-8; perhaps TRBD1 as D (5 bases). The CDR3 spans 15 residues. The V end was cut by 2 bases, the J end by 7 bases, with 12 bases between. Germline-derived CDR1 and CDR2 are SGHVS and FQNEAQ. CDR3 sequence (DNA): TGTGCCAGCAGCTTAATCCGGGGGGGGAATTCACCCCTCCACTTT. Its translation: CASSLIRGGNSPLHF.

The chain couples TRBV29-1 to TRBJ1-3, with D perhaps TRBD1 (5 bases). From germline, CDR1 is SQVTM and CDR2 ANQGSEA. Between the trimmed V and J ends, which lost 6 bases and 1 base, there was a span of 13 bases. The CDR3 is 14 residues long. The CDR3 region has the DNA TGCAGCGTCGCAGGGAGTTTTTCTGGAAACACCATATATTTT. This translates into CSVAGSFSGNTIYF.

V is TRBV30 and J is TRBJ1-1; TRBD1 might be the D (5 bases). Trimming stripped 1 base from V and 4 bases from J, with 13 bases between. Germline lookup yields CDR1 GTSNPN and CDR2 SVGIG (reference sequence). This CDR3 has 14 amino acids. The CDR3 bases are TGTGCCTGGAGTGGATCGGGGGTGGGCACTGAAGCTTTCTTT. It codes for CAWSGSGVGTEAFF.

The CDR3 DNA sequence: TGTGCCAGCAAGGGTCCAGGGACGTCGCGCCAGCATTTT. It is translated as CASKGPGTSRQHF. V gene TRBV7-8 combines with J gene TRBJ1-5; D perhaps matches TRBD1 (5 bases). Germline values: CDR1 SGHVS, CDR2 FQNEAQ. CDR3 length equals 13 residues. V was clipped by 7 bases and J by 12 bases, with 19 bases between them.

This rearrangement joins TRBV7-8 to TRBJ2-5, with 9 bases fitting TRBD1. V gave up 1 base and J gave up 5 bases; unmatched junction bases: 2. This CDR3 is 14 amino acids long. Germline values: CDR1 SGHVS, CDR2 FQNEAQ. CDR3 sequence (DNA): TGTGCCAGCAGCTTAGGGACAGGGGCCGAGACCCAGTACTTC. This encodes CASSLGTGAETQYF.

This clone showed up just once. The chain has TRBV5-1 and TRBJ1-2, with TRBD1 matching 7 bases. Per the germline V gene, CDR1 is SGHRS and CDR2 is YFSETQ. The ends lost 4 bases at V and 4 bases at J; junction bases unmatched: 4. CDR3 length: 13 residues. CDR3 residues: CASSPDRPYGYTF. DNA for the CDR3: TGCGCCAGCAGCCCGGACAGGCCCTATGGCTACACCTTC.

This clone was found a few times. The rearrangement links TRBV9 to TRBJ1-5, with 8 positions matching TRBD1. J lost 4 bases, V lost 7 bases, and 10 bases had no gene match. Germline V gene sequence: CDR1 SGDLS, CDR2 YYNGEE. The CDR3 contains 15 residues. CDR3 amino acids: CASWTGRSKNQPQHF. DNA of the CDR3: TGTGCCAGCTGGACAGGGCGATCCAAAAATCAGCCCCAGCATTTT. Together with reference TRBV9 and TRBJ1-5, the CDR3 gives the full variable domain: DSGVTQTPKHLITATGQRVTLRCSPRSGDLSVYWYQQSLDQGLQFLIQYYNGEERAKGNILERFSAQQFPDLHSELNLSSLELGDSALYFCASWTGRSKNQPQHFGDGTRLSIL.

The chain links TRBV5-1 to TRBJ2-7; D might be TRBD1 (6 bases). This CDR3 has 13 amino acids. Looked up from germline, CDR1 is SGHRS and CDR2 is YFSETQ. Trimming cost V 7 bases and J 2 bases, with 13 bases left between them. The CDR3 reads CASQGRSPYEQYF. CDR3 DNA sequence: TGCGCCAGCCAGGGGCGGTCCCCCTACGAGCAGTACTTC. Drawing the rest from reference TRBV5-1 and TRBJ2-7, the complete variable domain is KAGVTQTPRYLIKTRGQQVTLSCSPISGHRSVSWYQQTPGQGLQFLFEYFSETQRNKGNFPGRFSGRQFSNSRSEMNVSTLELGDSALYLCASQGRSPYEQYFGPGTRLTVT.

This clone was seen only once. The rearrangement links TRBV30 to TRBJ1-5; D not certain. The CDR3 covers 15 residues. Germline lookup yields CDR1 GTSNPN and CDR2 SVGIG (reference sequence). V lost 1 base and J lost 6, with 16 bases in between. The CDR3 sequence is CAWSGPPLTGQPQHF. In DNA, the CDR3 is TGTGCCTGGAGTGGACCGCCTTTGACGGGTCAGCCCCAGCATTTT.

This rearrangement joins TRBV7-2 to TRBJ1-1; 7 bases map to TRBD1. The CDR3 consists of 14 residues. The trim removed 5 bases at V and 10 bases at J, leaving 13 bases unmatched. CDR1 SGHTA and CDR2 FQGNSA come from the germline V gene. The CDR3 sequence: CASSPSQGMRRAFF. As DNA, the CDR3 is TGTGCCAGCAGCCCTTCACAGGGGATGCGGAGAGCTTTCTTT.

V usage is TRBV27 and J usage is TRBJ1-2; D unclear. This CDR3 is built from 13 residues. Germline CDR1 is MNHEY and CDR2 is SMNVEV (reference sequence). With 3 bases removed from V and 0 bases from J, the gap between germline ends came to 5 bases. CDR3 DNA: TGTGCCAGCAGTTTTGCGCCTAACTATGGCTACACCTTC. This codes for CASSFAPNYGYTF.

The CDR3, as DNA: TGTGCCAGCAGTGGGACAGGGGGAAAACAGCCCCAGCATTTT. Translation gives CASSGTGGKQPQHF. This sequence joins TRBV2 and TRBJ1-5, with 10 bases fitting TRBD1. From germline, CDR1 is SNHLY and CDR2 FYNNEI. V was clipped by 4 bases and J by 7 bases; unmatched bases: 4. The CDR3 totals 14 residues.

This CDR3 reads CAWTTGGVGKKLFF. The CDR3 DNA is TGTGCCTGGACGACAGGGGGCGTTGGTAAAAAACTGTTTTTT. The V call is TRBV30, the J call TRBJ1-4; 10 nucleotides align to TRBD1. V was pared by 4 bases and J by 9 bases, with 8 bases of the junction left unmatched. CDR3 length equals 14 residues. Per germline, CDR1 GTSNPN and CDR2 SVGIG (reference sequence).

Note on this clone: This sample also contains other DNA sequences that code for the same CDR3. The chain links TRBV18 to TRBJ1-1; D not resolved. There are 13 residues in the CDR3. Trimming removed 2 bases from V and 1 base from J, with 5 bases in between. The germline V gene has CDR1 KGHSH and CDR2 LQKENI. CDR3 nucleotides: TGTGCCAGCTCACCAAACAGGAACACTGAAGCTTTCTTT. Its translation is CASSPNRNTEAFF.

The chain employs TRBV7-9 and TRBJ2-5, with D hard to call. This CDR3 is built from 14 residues. V was pared by 5 bases and J by 2 bases, with 12 bases between. Looked up from germline, CDR1 is SEHNR and CDR2 is FQNEAQ (reference sequence). The chain's CDR3 is CASSPPLQQETQYF. The CDR3 DNA reads TGTGCCAGCAGCCCCCCTTTGCAGCAAGAGACCCAGTACTTC. Variable domain in full (rest from reference TRBV7-9 and TRBJ2-5): DTGVSQNPRHKITKRGQNVTFRCDPISEHNRLYWYRQTLGQGPEFLTYFQNEAQLEKSRLLSDRFSAERPKGSFSTLEIQRTEQGDSAMYLCASSPPLQQETQYFGPGTRLLVL.